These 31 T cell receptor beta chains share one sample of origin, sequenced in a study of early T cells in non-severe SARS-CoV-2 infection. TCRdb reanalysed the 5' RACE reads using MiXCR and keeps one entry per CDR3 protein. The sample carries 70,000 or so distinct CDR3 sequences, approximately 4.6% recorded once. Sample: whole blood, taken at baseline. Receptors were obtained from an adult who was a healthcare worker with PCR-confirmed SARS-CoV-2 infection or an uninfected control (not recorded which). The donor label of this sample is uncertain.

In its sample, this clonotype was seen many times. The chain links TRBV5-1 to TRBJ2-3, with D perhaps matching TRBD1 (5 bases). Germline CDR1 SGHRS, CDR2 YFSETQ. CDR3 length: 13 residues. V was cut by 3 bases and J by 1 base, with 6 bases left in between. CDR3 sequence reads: CASSSRGTDTQYF. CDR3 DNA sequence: TGCGCCAGCAGCTCCAGGGGCACAGATACGCAGTATTTT. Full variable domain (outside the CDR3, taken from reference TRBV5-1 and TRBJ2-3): KAGVTQTPRYLIKTRGQQVTLSCSPISGHRSVSWYQQTPGQGLQFLFEYFSETQRNKGNFPGRFSGRQFSNSRSEMNVSTLELGDSALYLCASSSRGTDTQYFGPGTRLTVL.

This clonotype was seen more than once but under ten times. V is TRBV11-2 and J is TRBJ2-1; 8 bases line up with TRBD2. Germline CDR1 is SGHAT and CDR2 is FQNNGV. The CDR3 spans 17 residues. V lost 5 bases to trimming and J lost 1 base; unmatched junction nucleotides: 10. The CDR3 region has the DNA TGTGCCAGCAGCCCCACCCACCTAGCGGGTTCCTACAATGAGCAGTTCTTC. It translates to CASSPTHLAGSYNEQFF.

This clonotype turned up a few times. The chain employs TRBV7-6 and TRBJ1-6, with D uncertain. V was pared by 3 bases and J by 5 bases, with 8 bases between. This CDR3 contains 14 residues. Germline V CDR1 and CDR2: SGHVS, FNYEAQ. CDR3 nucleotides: TGTGCCAGCAGCTTGACGCTTGATAATTCACCCCTCCACTTT. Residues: CASSLTLDNSPLHF.

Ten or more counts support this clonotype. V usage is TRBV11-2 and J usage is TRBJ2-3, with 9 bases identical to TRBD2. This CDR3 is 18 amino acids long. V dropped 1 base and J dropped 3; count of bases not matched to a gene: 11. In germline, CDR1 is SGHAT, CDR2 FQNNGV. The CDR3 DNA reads TGTGCCAGCAGCTTAGCGATTCTTAGCGGGGGCATAACAGATACGCAGTATTTT. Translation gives CASSLAILSGGITDTQYF.

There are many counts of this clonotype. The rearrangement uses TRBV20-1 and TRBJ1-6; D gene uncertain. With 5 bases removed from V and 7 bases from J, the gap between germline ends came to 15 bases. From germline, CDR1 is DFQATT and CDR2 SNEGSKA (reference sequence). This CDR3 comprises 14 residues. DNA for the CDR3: TGCAGTGCTTCCGTCCCCGGTTTCAATTCACCCCTCCACTTT. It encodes CSASVPGFNSPLHF.

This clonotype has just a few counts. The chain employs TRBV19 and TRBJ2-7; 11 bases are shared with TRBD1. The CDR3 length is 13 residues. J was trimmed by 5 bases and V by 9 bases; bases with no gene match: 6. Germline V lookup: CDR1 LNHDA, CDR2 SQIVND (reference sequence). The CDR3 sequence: CASSGQGVHEQYF. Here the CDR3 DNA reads TGTGCCAGCTCGGGACAGGGGGTCCACGAGCAGTACTTC.

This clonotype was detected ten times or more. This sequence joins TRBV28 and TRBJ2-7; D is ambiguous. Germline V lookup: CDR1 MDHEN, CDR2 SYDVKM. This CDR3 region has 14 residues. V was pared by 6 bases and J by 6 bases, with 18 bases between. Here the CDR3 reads CASSPPKGLGEQYF. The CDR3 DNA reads TGTGCCAGCAGCCCCCCTAAAGGTTTGGGCGAGCAGTACTTC.

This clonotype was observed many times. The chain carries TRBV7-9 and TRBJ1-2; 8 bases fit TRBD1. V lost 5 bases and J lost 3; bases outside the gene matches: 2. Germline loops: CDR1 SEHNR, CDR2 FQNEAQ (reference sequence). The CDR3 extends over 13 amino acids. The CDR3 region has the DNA TGTGCCAGCAGCCCGGGACAGGACTATGGCTACACCTTC. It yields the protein CASSPGQDYGYTF.

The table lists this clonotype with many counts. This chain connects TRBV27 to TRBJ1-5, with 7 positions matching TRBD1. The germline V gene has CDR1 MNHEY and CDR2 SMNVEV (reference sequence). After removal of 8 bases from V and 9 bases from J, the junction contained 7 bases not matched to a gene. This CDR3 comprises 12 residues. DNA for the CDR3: TGTGCCAGCGGGACGGGGACAGCGCCCCAGCATTTT. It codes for CASGTGTAPQHF.

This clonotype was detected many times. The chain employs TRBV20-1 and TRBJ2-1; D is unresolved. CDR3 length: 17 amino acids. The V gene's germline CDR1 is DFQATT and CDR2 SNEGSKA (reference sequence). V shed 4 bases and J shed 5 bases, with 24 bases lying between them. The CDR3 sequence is CSATRFFLPTSHNEQFF. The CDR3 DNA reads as TGCAGTGCTACCCGATTCTTTCTTCCAACCTCACACAATGAGCAGTTCTTC.

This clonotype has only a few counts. The CDR3 reads CASSQDRSFSANSPLHF. The CDR3 nucleotides read TGTGCCAGCAGCCAAGATAGGTCCTTCTCTGCCAATTCACCCCTCCACTTT. The chain uses TRBV3-1 and TRBJ1-6; the D is unclear. This CDR3 is 17 amino acids long. The germline V gene encodes CDR1 LGHDT and CDR2 YNNKEL (reference sequence). V dropped 0 bases and J dropped 7 bases, with 16 bases sitting between them.

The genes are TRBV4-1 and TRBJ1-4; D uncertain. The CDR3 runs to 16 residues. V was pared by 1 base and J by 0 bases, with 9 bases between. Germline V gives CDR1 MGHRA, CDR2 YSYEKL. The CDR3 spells CASSQGGATTNEKLFF. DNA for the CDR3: TGCGCCAGCAGCCAAGGGGGAGCCACAACTAATGAAAAACTGTTTTTT.

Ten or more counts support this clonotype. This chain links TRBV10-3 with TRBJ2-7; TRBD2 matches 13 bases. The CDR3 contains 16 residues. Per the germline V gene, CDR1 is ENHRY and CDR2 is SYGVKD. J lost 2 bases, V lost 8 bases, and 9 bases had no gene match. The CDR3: CAIGLSGTSGTYEQYF. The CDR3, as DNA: TGTGCCATCGGACTGTCCGGGACTAGCGGGACCTACGAGCAGTACTTC.

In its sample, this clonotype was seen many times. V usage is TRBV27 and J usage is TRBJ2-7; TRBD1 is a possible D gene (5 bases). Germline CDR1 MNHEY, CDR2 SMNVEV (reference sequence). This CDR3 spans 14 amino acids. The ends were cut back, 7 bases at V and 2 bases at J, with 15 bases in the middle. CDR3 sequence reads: CASMPRGATYEQYF. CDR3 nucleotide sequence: TGTGCCAGCATGCCCCGTGGGGCCACCTACGAGCAGTACTTC.

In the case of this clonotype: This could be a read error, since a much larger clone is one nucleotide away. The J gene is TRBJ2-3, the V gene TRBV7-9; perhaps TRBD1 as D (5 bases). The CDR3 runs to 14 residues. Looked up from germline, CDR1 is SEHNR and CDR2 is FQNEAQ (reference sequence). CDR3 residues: CVSSQGFSTDTQYF. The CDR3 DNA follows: TGTGTCAGCAGCCAGGGCTTTAGCACAGATACGCAGTATTTT.

In nucleotides, the CDR3 is TGTGCCAGCAGCTCCCTTGTGGCGGGGGGGCGTAATACGCAGTATTTT. Translating gives CASSSLVAGGRNTQYF. The chain joins TRBV7-9 to TRBJ2-3; 9 nucleotides line up with TRBD2. With V trimmed by 4 bases and J by 7 bases, 12 bases remained unmatched. The CDR3 extends over 16 amino acids. The germline gives CDR1 SEHNR, CDR2 FQNEAQ (reference sequence).

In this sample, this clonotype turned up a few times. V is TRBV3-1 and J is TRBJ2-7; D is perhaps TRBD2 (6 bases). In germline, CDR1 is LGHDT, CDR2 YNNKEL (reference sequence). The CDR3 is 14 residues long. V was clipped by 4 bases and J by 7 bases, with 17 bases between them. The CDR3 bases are TGTGCCAGCAGCCCGCGGGACTCCCGCAGTGAGCAGTACTTC. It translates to CASSPRDSRSEQYF.

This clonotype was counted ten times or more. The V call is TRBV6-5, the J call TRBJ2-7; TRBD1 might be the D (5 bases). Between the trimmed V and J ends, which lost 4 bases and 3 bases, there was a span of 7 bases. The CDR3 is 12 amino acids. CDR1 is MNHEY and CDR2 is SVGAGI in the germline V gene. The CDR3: CASSSGFYEQYF. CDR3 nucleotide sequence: TGTGCCAGCAGTTCAGGGTTCTACGAGCAGTACTTC.

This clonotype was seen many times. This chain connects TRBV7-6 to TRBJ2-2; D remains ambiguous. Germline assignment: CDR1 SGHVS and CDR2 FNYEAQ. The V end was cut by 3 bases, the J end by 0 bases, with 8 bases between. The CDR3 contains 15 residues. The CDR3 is CASSFSPANTGELFF. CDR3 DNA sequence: TGTGCCAGCAGCTTCAGCCCGGCGAACACCGGGGAGCTGTTTTTT.

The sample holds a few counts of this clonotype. CDR3 region: CSAAPLNGNQPQHF. The CDR3 region has the DNA TGCAGTGCTGCCCCACTGAATGGCAATCAGCCCCAGCATTTT. V and J are TRBV20-1 and TRBJ1-5; no clear D gene. Trimming pared 5 bases from V and 2 bases from J, leaving 13 bases between. Germline CDR1 and CDR2: DFQATT and SNEGSKA (reference sequence). The CDR3 is 14 residues long.

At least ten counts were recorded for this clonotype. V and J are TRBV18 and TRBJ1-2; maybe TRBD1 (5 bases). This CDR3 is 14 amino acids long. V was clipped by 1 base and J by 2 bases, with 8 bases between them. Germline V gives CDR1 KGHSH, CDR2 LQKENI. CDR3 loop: CASSPRGRNYGYTF. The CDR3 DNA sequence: TGTGCCAGCTCACCACGGGGGAGGAACTATGGCTACACCTTC.

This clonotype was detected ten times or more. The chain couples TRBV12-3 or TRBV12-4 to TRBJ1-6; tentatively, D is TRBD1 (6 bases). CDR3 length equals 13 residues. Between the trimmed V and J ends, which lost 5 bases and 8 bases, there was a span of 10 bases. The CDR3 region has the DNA TGTGCCAGCAGTGCCCGACAGGATTCACCCCTCCACTTT. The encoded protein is CASSARQDSPLHF.

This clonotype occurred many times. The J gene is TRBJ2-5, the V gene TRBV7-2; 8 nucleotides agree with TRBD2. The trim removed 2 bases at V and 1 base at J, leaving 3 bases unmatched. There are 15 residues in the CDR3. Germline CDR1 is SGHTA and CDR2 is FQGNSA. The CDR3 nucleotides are TGTGCCAGCAGCTTAAATCGGGGGGGCCAAGAGACCCAGTACTTC. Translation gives CASSLNRGGQETQYF.

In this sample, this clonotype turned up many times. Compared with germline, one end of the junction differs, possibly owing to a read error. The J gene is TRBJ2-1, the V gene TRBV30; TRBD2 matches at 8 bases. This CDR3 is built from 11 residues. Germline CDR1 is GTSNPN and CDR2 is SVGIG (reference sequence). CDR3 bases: TGTGCCTGGAGTCACGGGGCGGGGGGCCGCTTC. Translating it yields CAWSHGAGGRF.

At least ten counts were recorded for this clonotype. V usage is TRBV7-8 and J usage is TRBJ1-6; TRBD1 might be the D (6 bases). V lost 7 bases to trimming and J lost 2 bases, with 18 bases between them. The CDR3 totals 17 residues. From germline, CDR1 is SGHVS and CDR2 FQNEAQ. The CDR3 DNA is TGTGCCAGCACCCCCCGGGGGGCGTCCACCTATAATTCACCCCTCCACTTT. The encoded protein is CASTPRGASTYNSPLHF. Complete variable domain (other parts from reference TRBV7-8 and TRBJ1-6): GAGVSQSPRYKVAKRGQDVALRCDPISGHVSLFWYQQALGQGPEFLTYFQNEAQLDKSGLPSDRFFAERPEGSVSTLKIQRTQQEDSAVYLCASTPRGASTYNSPLHFGNGTRLTVT.

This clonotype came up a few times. The CDR3 region has the DNA TGTGCCAGCAGCATAGGCTATGATGAGCAGTTCTTC. It encodes CASSIGYDEQFF. The chain has TRBV5-4 and TRBJ2-1; D is ambiguous. Germline V gene data show CDR1 as SGHNT and CDR2 as YYREEE (reference sequence). CDR3 length: 12 residues. The V and J ends lost 4 bases and 8 bases respectively, with 10 bases between them.

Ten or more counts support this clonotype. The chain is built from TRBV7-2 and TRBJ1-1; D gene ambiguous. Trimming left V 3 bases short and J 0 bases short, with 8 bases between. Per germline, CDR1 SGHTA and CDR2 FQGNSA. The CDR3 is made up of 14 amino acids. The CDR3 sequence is CASSFRALNTEAFF. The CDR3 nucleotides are TGTGCCAGCAGCTTCCGGGCCTTGAACACTGAAGCTTTCTTT.

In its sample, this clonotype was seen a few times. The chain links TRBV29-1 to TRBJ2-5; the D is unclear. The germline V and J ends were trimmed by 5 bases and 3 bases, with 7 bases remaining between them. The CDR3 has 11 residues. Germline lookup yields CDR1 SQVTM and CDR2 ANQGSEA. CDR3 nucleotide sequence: TGCAGCGTTTCTTTGAAAGAGACCCAGTACTTC. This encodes CSVSLKETQYF. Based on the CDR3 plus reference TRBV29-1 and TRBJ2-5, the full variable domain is SAVISQKPSRDICQRGTSLTIQCQVDSQVTMMFWYRQQPGQSLTLIATANQGSEATYESGFVIDKFPISRPNLTFSTLTVSNMSPEDSSIYLCSVSLKETQYFGPGTRLLVL.

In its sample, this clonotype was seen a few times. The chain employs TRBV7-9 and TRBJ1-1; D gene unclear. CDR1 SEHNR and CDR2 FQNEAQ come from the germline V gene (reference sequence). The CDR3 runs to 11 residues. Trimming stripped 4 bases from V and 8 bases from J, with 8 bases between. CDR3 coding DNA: TGTGCCAGCAGCTCCGGACGGGAAGCTTTCTTT. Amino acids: CASSSGREAFF.

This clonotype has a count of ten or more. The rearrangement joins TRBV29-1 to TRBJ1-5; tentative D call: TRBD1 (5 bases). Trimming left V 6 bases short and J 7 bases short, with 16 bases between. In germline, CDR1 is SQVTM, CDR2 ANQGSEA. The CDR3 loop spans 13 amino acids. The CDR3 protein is CSVQGLSNQPQHF. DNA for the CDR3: TGCAGCGTCCAGGGTTTGTCCAACCAGCCCCAGCATTTT.

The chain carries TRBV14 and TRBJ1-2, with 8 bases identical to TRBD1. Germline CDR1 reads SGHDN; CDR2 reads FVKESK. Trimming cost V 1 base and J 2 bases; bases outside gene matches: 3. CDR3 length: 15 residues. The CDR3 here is CASSQVQGANYGYTF. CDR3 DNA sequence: TGTGCCAGCAGCCAAGTTCAGGGGGCAAACTATGGCTACACCTTC.